This T cell receptor beta chain comes out of a study of blood T cell repertoires in COVID-19. At the level of the study: T cells, B-cell-depleted T cells, or PBMCs supplied cDNA or gDNA.

The study recruited people aged roughly 18 to 100 years across around 23 US areas. The protocol was immunoSEQ multiplex PCR, while the TCRdb copy is restricted to in-frame clones and leaves out a portion. The sample has about 320,000 clones; 85% are singletons. This clone has just a few counts. Germline trimming cut 7 bases from V and 10 bases from J; bases unmatched to any gene: 11. The CDR3 loop spans 15 amino acids. CDR1 is LGHNT, CDR2 FRNRAP, per germline. The source is a woman in her twenties or thirties who had been exposed to COVID-19. Specimen: PBMCs or T cells enriched from blood (not recorded which). The rearrangement uses TRBV12-5 and TRBJ2-1, with 12 bases fitting TRBD2. CDR3 in amino acids: CASALLLAGGQEQFF. CDR3 in DNA: TGTGCTAGTGCCCTCCTACTAGCGGGGGGCCAAGAGCAGTTCTTC.